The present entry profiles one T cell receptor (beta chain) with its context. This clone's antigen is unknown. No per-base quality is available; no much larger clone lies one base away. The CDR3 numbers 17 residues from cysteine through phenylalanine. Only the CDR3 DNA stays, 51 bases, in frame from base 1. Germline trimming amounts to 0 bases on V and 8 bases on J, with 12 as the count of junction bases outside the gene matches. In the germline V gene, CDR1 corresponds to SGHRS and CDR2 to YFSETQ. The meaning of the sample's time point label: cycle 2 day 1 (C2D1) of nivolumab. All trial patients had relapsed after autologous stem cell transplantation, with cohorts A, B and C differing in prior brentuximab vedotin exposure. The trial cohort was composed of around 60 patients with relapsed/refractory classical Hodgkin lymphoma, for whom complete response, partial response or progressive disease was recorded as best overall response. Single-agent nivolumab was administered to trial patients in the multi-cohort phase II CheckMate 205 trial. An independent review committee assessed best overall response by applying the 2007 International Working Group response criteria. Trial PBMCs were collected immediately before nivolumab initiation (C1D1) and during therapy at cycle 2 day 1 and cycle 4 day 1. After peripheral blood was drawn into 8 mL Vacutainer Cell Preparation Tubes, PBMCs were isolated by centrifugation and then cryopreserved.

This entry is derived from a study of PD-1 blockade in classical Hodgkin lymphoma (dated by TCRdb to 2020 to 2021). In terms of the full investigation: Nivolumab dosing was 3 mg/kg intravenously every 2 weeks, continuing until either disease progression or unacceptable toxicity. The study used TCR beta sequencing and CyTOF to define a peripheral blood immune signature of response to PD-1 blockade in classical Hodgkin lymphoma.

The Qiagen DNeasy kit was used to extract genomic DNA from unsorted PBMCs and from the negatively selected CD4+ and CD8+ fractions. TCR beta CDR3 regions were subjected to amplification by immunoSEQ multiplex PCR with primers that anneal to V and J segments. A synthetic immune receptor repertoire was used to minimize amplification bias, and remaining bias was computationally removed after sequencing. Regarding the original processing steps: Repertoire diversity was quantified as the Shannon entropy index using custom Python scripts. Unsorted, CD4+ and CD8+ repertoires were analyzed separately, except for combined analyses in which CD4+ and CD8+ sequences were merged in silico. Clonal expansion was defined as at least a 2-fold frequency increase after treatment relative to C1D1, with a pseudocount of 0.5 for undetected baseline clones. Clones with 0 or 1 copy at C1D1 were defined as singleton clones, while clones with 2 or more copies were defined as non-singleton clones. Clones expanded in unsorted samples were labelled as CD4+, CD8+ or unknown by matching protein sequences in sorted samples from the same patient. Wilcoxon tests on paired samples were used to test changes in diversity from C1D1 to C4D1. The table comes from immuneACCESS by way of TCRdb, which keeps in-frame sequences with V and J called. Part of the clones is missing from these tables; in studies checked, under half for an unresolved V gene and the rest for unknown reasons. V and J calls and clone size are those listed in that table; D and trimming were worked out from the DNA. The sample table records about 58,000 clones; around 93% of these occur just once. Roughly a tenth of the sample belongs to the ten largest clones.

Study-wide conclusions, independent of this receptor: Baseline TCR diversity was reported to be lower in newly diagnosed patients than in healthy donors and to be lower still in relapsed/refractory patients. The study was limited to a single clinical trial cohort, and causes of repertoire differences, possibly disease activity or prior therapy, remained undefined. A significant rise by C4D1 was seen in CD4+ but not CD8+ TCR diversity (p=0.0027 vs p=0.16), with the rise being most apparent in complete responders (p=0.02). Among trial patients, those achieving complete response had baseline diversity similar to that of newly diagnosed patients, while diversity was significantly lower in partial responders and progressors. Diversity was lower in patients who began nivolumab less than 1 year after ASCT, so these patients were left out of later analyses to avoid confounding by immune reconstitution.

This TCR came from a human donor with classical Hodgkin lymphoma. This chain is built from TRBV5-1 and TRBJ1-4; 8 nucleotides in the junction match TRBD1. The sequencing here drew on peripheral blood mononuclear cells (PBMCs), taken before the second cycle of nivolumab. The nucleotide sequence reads TGCGCCAGCAGCTTGGCCAGGATTCTGACAGGGGAGGAAAAACTGTTTTTT. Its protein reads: CASSLARILTGEEKLFF.